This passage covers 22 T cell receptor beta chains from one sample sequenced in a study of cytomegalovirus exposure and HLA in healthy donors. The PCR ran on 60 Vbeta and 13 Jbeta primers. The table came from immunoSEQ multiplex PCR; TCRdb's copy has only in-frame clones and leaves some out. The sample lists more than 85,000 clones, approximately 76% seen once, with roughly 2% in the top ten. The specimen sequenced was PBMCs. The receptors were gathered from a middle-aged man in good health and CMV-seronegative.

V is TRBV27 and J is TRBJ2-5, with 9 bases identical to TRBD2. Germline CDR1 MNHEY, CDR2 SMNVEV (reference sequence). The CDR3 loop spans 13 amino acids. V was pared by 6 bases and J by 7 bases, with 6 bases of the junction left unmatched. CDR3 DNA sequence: TGTGCCAGCAGATCTAGCGGGGTTATGACCCAGTACTTC. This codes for CASRSSGVMTQYF.

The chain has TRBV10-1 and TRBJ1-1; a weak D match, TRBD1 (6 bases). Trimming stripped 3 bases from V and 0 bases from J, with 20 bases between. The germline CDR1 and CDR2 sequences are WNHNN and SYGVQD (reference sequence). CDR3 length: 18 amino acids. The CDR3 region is CASSDRQVGGEMNTEAFF. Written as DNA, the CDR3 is TGCGCCAGCAGTGACAGACAGGTAGGGGGTGAAATGAACACTGAAGCTTTCTTT.

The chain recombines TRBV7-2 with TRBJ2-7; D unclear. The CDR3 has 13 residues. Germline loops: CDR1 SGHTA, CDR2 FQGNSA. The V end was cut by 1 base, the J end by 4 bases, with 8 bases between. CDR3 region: CASSLGGLYEQYF. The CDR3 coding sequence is TGTGCCAGCAGCTTAGGAGGTCTATACGAGCAGTACTTC. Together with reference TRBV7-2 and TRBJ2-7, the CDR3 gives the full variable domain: GAGVSQSPSNKVTEKGKDVELRCDPISGHTALYWYRQSLGQGLEFLIYFQGNSAPDKSGLPSDRFSAERTGGSVSTLTIQRTQQEDSAVYLCASSLGGLYEQYFGPGTRLTVT.

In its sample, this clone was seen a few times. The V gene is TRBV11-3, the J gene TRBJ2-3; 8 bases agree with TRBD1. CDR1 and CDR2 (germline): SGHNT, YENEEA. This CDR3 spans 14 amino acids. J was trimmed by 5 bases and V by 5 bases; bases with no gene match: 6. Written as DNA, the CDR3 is TGTGCCAGCAGCCCCCAGGGGGCAGGAGATACGCAGTATTTT. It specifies CASSPQGAGDTQYF.

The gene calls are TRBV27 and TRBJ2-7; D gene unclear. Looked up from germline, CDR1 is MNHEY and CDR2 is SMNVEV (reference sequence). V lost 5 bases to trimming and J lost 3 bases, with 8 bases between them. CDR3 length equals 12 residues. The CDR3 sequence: CASSPHSYEQYF. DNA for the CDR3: TGTGCCAGCAGTCCCCACAGCTACGAGCAGTACTTC.

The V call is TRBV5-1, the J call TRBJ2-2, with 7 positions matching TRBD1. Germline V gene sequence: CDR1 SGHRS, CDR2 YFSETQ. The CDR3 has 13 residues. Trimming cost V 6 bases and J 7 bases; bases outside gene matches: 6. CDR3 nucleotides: TGCGCCAGCACCGATCAGGGGGACGGGGAGCTGTTTTTT. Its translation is CASTDQGDGELFF.

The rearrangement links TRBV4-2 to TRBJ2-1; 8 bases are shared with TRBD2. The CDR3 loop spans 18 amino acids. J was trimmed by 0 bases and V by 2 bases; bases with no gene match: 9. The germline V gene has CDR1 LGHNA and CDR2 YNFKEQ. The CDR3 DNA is TGTGCCAGCAGCCAATTCGCAGCGGGAGATAGCTCCTACAATGAGCAGTTCTTC. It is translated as CASSQFAAGDSSYNEQFF.

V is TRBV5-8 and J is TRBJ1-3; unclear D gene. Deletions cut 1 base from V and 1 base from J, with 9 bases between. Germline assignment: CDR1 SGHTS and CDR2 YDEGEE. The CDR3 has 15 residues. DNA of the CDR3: TGTGCCAGCAGCTTGTACGGAGGATCTGGAAACACCATATATTTT. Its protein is CASSLYGGSGNTIYF. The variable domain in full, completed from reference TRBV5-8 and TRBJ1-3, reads EAGVTQSPTHLIKTRGQQATLRCSPISGHTSVYWYQQALGLGLQFLLWYDEGEERNRGNFPPRFSGRQFPNYSSELNVNALELEDSALYLCASSLYGGSGNTIYFGEGSWLTVV.

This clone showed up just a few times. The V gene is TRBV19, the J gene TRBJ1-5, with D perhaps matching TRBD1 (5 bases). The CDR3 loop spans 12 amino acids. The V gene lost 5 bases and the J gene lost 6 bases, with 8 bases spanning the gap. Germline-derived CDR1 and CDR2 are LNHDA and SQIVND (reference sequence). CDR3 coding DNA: TGTGCCAGTAGTGCGGGGGTTCAGCCCCAGCATTTT. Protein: CASSAGVQPQHF.

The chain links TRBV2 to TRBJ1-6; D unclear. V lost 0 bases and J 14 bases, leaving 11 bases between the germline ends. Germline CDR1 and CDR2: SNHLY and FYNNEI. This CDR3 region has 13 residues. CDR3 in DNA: TGTGCCAGCAGTGAAGCTGCAGGAGGGACCCTCCACTTT. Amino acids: CASSEAAGGTLHF.

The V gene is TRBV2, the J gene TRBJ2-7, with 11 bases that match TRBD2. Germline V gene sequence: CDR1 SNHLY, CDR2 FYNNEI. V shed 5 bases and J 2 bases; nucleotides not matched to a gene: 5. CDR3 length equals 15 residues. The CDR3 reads CASSFSGRATYEQYF. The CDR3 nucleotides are TGTGCCAGCAGTTTTAGCGGGAGGGCCACCTACGAGCAGTACTTC. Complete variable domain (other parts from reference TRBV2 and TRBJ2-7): EPEVTQTPSHQVTQMGQEVILRCVPISNHLYFYWYRQILGQKVEFLVSFYNNEISEKSEIFDDQFSVERPDGSNFTLKIRSTKLEDSAMYFCASSFSGRATYEQYFGPGTRLTVT.

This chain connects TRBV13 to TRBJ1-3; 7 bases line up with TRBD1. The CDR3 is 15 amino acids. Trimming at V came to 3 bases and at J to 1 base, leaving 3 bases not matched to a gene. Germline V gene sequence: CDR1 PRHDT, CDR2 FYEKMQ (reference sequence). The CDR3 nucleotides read TGTGCCAGCAGCTTTACAGGGGTTTCTGGAAACACCATATATTTT. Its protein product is CASSFTGVSGNTIYF. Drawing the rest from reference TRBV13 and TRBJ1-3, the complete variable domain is AAGVIQSPRHLIKEKRETATLKCYPIPRHDTVYWYQQGPGQDPQFLISFYEKMQSDKGSIPDRFSAQQFSDYHSELNMSSLELGDSALYFCASSFTGVSGNTIYFGEGSWLTVV.

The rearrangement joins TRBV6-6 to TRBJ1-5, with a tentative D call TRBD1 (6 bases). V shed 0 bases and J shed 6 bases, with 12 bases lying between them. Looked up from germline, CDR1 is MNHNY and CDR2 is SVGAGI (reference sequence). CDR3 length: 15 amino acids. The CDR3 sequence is CASSYSAGVGQPQHF. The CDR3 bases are TGTGCCAGCAGTTACTCGGCAGGGGTCGGTCAGCCCCAGCATTTT.

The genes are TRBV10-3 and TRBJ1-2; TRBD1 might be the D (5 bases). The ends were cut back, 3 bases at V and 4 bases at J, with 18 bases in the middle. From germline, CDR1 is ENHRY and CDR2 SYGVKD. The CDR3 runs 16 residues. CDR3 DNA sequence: TGTGCCATCAGTGATTATCGAGCCAGGGCCTCCTATGGCTACACCTTC. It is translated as CAISDYRARASYGYTF.

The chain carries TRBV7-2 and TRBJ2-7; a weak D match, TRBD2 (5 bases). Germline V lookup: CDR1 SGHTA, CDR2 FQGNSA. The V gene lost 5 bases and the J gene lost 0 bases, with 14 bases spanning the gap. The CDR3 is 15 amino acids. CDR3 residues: CASSQRTGISYEQYF. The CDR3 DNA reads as TGTGCCAGCAGCCAGAGGACTGGGATCTCCTACGAGCAGTACTTC.

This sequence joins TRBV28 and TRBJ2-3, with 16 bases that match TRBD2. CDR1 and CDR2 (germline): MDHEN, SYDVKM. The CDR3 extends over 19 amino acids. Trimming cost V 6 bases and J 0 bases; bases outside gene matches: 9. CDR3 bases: TGTGCCAGCAGCTCGGGACTAGCGGGAGGGAACACTAGCACAGATACGCAGTATTTT. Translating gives CASSSGLAGGNTSTDTQYF.

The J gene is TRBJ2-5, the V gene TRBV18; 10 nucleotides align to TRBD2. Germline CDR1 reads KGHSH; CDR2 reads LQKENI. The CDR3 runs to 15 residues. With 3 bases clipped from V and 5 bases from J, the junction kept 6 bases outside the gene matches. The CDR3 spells CASSPQRGGWETQYF. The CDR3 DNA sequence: TGTGCCAGCTCACCTCAGCGGGGGGGCTGGGAGACCCAGTACTTC.

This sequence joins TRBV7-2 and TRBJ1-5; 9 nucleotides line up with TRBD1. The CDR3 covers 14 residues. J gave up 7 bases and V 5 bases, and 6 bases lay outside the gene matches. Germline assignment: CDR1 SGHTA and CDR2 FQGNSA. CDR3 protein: CASSQQGASQPQHF. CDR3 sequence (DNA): TGTGCCAGCAGCCAACAGGGGGCGAGCCAGCCCCAGCATTTT.

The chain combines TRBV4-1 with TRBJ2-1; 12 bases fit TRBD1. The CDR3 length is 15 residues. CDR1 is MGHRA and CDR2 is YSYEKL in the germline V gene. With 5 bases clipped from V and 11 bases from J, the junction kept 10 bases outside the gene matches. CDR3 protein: CASSVGDRGPMKQFF. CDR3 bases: TGCGCCAGCAGCGTCGGGGACAGGGGGCCAATGAAGCAGTTCTTC.

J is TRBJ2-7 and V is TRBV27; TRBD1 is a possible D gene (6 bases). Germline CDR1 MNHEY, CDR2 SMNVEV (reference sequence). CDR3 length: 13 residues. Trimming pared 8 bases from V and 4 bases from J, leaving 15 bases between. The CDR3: CASGQPGFYEQYF. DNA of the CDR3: TGTGCCAGCGGACAGCCCGGTTTTTACGAGCAGTACTTC.

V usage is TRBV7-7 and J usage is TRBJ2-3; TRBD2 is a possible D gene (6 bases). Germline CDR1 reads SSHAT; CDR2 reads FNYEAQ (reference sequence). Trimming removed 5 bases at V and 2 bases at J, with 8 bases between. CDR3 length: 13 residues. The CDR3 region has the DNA TGTGCCAGCAGCGGGACTTACACAGATACGCAGTATTTT. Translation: CASSGTYTDTQYF.

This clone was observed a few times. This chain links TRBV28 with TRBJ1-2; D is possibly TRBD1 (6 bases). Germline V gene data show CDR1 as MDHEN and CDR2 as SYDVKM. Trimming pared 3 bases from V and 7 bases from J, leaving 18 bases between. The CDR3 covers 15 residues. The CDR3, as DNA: TGTGCCAGCAGTTTGCGGAAGATGGGGGCATCTGGCTACACCTTC. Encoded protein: CASSLRKMGASGYTF.